The 11 T cell receptor beta chains given below trace back to one sample, sequenced in a study of cytomegalovirus exposure and HLA in healthy donors. The primer mix had 60 Vbeta and 13 Jbeta primers. Assay used: immunoSEQ multiplex PCR; TCRdb lists only in-frame clones, some missing. The repertoire holds fewer than 200,000 clones, around 82% seen once, with under 7.5% in the top ten. The material sequenced was PBMCs. Receptors originate from a middle-aged man in good health and CMV-seronegative.

The J gene is TRBJ1-3, the V gene TRBV6-5; no clear D. Germline V gene sequence: CDR1 MNHEY, CDR2 SVGAGI. The CDR3 runs to 15 residues. The V end was cut by 0 bases, the J end by 4 bases, with 10 bases between. The CDR3: CASSYSQERGNTIYF. CDR3 sequence (DNA): TGTGCCAGCAGTTACTCCCAAGAGAGAGGAAACACCATATATTTT.

The rearrangement joins TRBV5-1 to TRBJ2-3; D might be TRBD2 (5 bases). Germline loops: CDR1 SGHRS, CDR2 YFSETQ. V dropped 0 bases and J dropped 2 bases, with 16 bases sitting between them. CDR3 length equals 17 residues. The CDR3 DNA reads as TGCGCCAGCAGCTTGGGCCCATCGGGAACTAACACAGATACGCAGTATTTT. Protein product: CASSLGPSGTNTDTQYF. Using reference TRBV5-1 and TRBJ2-3 for the parts outside the CDR3, the full variable domain is KAGVTQTPRYLIKTRGQQVTLSCSPISGHRSVSWYQQTPGQGLQFLFEYFSETQRNKGNFPGRFSGRQFSNSRSEMNVSTLELGDSALYLCASSLGPSGTNTDTQYFGPGTRLTVL.

The rearrangement links TRBV7-2 to TRBJ1-2; no firm D call. In germline, CDR1 is SGHTA, CDR2 FQGNSA. This CDR3 spans 13 amino acids. Here the CDR3 DNA reads TGTGGCGCTTCCTCGTACGAGTTATATGGCTACACCTTC. Translating gives CGASSYELYGYTF.

V and J are TRBV27 and TRBJ1-2; D is unclear. V was clipped by 4 bases and J by 2 bases, with 8 bases between them. CDR1 is MNHEY, CDR2 SMNVEV, per germline (reference sequence). The CDR3 sequence is 13 residues long. CDR3 residues: CASSYGRNYGYTF. CDR3 DNA sequence: TGTGCCAGCAGTTACGGCAGGAACTATGGCTACACCTTC.

V is TRBV14 and J is TRBJ1-1, with D perhaps TRBD1 (5 bases). The CDR3 runs to 14 residues. The germline V gene encodes CDR1 SGHDN and CDR2 FVKESK. Trimming took off 7 bases at V and 4 bases at J, with 16 bases between the two ends. The CDR3 sequence: CASTQTRGSTEAFF. The CDR3 bases are TGTGCCAGCACCCAGACTCGGGGGAGCACTGAAGCTTTCTTT.

This clone was found a few times. The chain combines TRBV30 with TRBJ1-1, with D unclear. Per germline, CDR1 GTSNPN and CDR2 SVGIG (reference sequence). V dropped 2 bases and J dropped 4 bases, with 5 bases sitting between them. This CDR3 comprises 11 residues. The CDR3 loop reads CAWSRSTEAFF. Here the CDR3 DNA reads TGTGCCTGGAGTAGGAGCACTGAAGCTTTCTTT. Filled out from reference TRBV30 and TRBJ1-1, the complete variable domain reads SQTIHQWPATLVQPVGSPLSLECTVEGTSNPNLYWYRQAAGRGLQLLFYSVGIGQISSEVPQNLSASRPQDRQFILSSKKLLLSDSGFYLCAWSRSTEAFFGQGTRLTVV.

This clone turned up a few times. The CDR3 region has the DNA TGTGCCAGTAGTACCGAAGAGACAGGGGGAAGTTTCGGCACTGAAGCTTTCTTT. This translates into CASSTEETGGSFGTEAFF. The V gene is TRBV19, the J gene TRBJ1-1, with 9 bases that match TRBD1. The J segment lost 4 bases and the V segment lost 4 bases, leaving 16 bases of the junction unmatched. This CDR3 comprises 18 residues. Germline V gene data show CDR1 as LNHDA and CDR2 as SQIVND (reference sequence). Supplemented by reference TRBV19 and TRBJ1-1, the full variable domain reads DGGITQSPKYLFRKEGQNVTLSCEQNLNHDAMYWYRQDPGQGLRLIYYSQIVNDFQKGDIAEGYSVSREKKESFPLTVTSAQKNPTAFYLCASSTEETGGSFGTEAFFGQGTRLTVV.

The chain has TRBV23-1 and TRBJ2-1, with 12 bases aligning to TRBD2. TRBV23-1 is reported as an ORF; its role is uncertain. V dropped 10 bases and J dropped 8; count of bases not matched to a gene: 9. The CDR3 consists of 14 residues. The CDR3 is CATLPSGRADEQFF. In DNA form, the CDR3 reads TGCGCCACCCTTCCTAGCGGGAGGGCCGATGAGCAGTTCTTC.

This chain uses TRBV9 with TRBJ2-1; D remains ambiguous. Germline V gene lookup returns CDR1 SGDLS and CDR2 YYNGEE. The CDR3 covers 13 residues. V shed 3 bases and J shed 8 bases, with 12 bases lying between them. CDR3 loop: CASSASSYDEQFF. The CDR3 DNA reads as TGTGCCAGCAGCGCCTCTAGTTACGATGAGCAGTTCTTC.

Only one count was recorded for this clone. The chain employs TRBV7-9 and TRBJ2-5; 9 bases map to TRBD1. Germline lookup yields CDR1 SEHNR and CDR2 FQNEAQ (reference sequence). Losses at the gene ends were 1 base for V and 1 base for J; bases not matched to a gene: 1. The CDR3 has 15 amino acids. CDR3 loop: CASSLGDRAQETQYF. CDR3 nucleotides: TGTGCCAGCAGCTTAGGGGACAGGGCCCAAGAGACCCAGTACTTC.

The rearrangement joins TRBV7-9 to TRBJ1-1; D remains ambiguous. Germline loops: CDR1 SEHNR, CDR2 FQNEAQ (reference sequence). CDR3 length: 13 amino acids. Trimming took 3 bases from V and 3 from J, leaving 8 bases between them. The CDR3 bases are TGTGCCAGCAGCTTTGTGTCAGACACTGAAGCTTTCTTT. Amino acids: CASSFVSDTEAFF.